This entry lists 28 T cell receptor beta chains sequenced from one sample in a study of OX40 agonist ivuxolimab in advanced cancers. Sequencing was performed with immunoSEQ multiplex PCR; in TCRdb, only in-frame clones are kept and a portion is missing. The sample lists 65,000 to 95,000 clones, more than 85% occurring once. The sample here was CD4+ or CD8+ T cells sorted from blood, taken in a trial of the OX40 agonist ivuxolimab. These receptors were collected from an adult with an advanced solid tumor such as melanoma, head and neck, liver or kidney cancer.

The chain employs TRBV19 and TRBJ2-5; a weak D match, TRBD2 (6 bases). V shed 5 bases and J shed 2 bases, with 18 bases lying between them. Germline V CDR1 and CDR2: LNHDA, SQIVND (reference sequence). CDR3 length equals 16 residues. The CDR3 here is CASSRGTGWGQETQYF. In DNA form, the CDR3 reads TGTGCCAGTAGTCGCGGGACGGGGTGGGGACAAGAGACCCAGTACTTC.

The J gene is TRBJ2-7, the V gene TRBV6-5; 9 positions agree with TRBD2. Germline assignment: CDR1 MNHEY and CDR2 SVGAGI. This CDR3 spans 15 amino acids. V lost 6 bases to trimming and J lost 2 bases; unmatched junction nucleotides: 8. CDR3 amino acids: CASRIGSSGTYEQYF. The DNA of the CDR3 is TGTGCCAGCAGGATCGGTTCTAGCGGGACCTACGAGCAGTACTTC.

The V gene is TRBV6-5, the J gene TRBJ2-5, with TRBD1 as a possible D gene (6 bases). The V gene's germline CDR1 is MNHEY and CDR2 SVGAGI. The CDR3 covers 14 residues. V was clipped by 7 bases and J by 1 base, with 13 bases between them. CDR3 sequence: CASKQGYPQETQYF. For the CDR3, the DNA is TGTGCCAGCAAACAGGGCTACCCCCAAGAGACCCAGTACTTC.

The chain carries TRBV28 and TRBJ1-1, with D hard to call. The germline gives CDR1 MDHEN, CDR2 SYDVKM. The V and J ends lost 5 bases and 7 bases respectively, with 17 bases between them. This CDR3 has 14 amino acids. This CDR3 reads CASSGVGAKSEAFF. CDR3 DNA sequence: TGTGCCAGCAGTGGAGTGGGCGCCAAGAGTGAAGCTTTCTTT. Variable domain in full (rest from reference TRBV28 and TRBJ1-1): DVKVTQSSRYLVKRTGEKVFLECVQDMDHENMFWYRQDPGLGLRLIYFSYDVKMKEKGDIPEGYSVSREKKERFSLILESASTNQTSMYLCASSGVGAKSEAFFGQGTRLTVV.

CDR3 residues: CASSSQSGSSTYEQYF. CDR3 DNA: TGTGCCAGCAGCTCACAGAGCGGGAGTAGTACCTACGAGCAGTACTTC. The chain has TRBV9 and TRBJ2-7; 8 bases agree with TRBD2. Germline V CDR1 and CDR2: SGDLS, YYNGEE. Trimming removed 4 bases from V and 2 bases from J; junction bases left unmatched: 11. This CDR3 spans 16 amino acids.

CDR3 coding DNA: TGTGCCTGGAGTGGTCAGCCTAGCAATCAGCCCCAGCATTTT. Translation gives CAWSGQPSNQPQHF. This chain joins TRBV30 and TRBJ1-5; unclear D gene. This CDR3 is built from 14 residues. Trimming shortened V by 1 base and J by 0 bases, and 7 bases separated the two germline ends. CDR1 is GTSNPN and CDR2 is SVGIG in the germline V gene (reference sequence).

The chain couples TRBV5-1 to TRBJ2-2, with a tentative D call TRBD2 (5 bases). Germline assignment: CDR1 SGHRS and CDR2 YFSETQ. The V end lost 3 bases, the J end lost 4 bases, and 16 bases lay between the germline ends. The CDR3 extends over 16 amino acids. The CDR3 protein is CASSWGPGSGTGELFF. Here the CDR3 DNA reads TGCGCCAGCAGCTGGGGTCCGGGGAGTGGCACCGGGGAGCTGTTTTTT.

The V gene is TRBV4-2, the J gene TRBJ1-5; no firm D call. The CDR3 covers 16 residues. Germline V gene lookup returns CDR1 LGHNA and CDR2 YNFKEQ. Between the trimmed V and J ends, which lost 0 bases and 2 bases, there was a span of 11 bases. The CDR3 loop reads CASSQDHLGGNQPQHF. As DNA, the CDR3 is TGTGCCAGCAGCCAAGATCATCTAGGAGGCAATCAGCCCCAGCATTTT.

The chain employs TRBV29-1 and TRBJ2-5, with TRBD2 identical over 12 bases. V shed 6 bases and J 5 bases; nucleotides not matched to a gene: 10. This CDR3 contains 15 residues. The V gene's germline CDR1 is SQVTM and CDR2 ANQGSEA. CDR3 sequence reads: CSVDKTSGSWETQYF. Written as DNA, the CDR3 is TGCAGCGTCGACAAGACTAGCGGGAGTTGGGAGACCCAGTACTTC.

The V gene is TRBV6-5, the J gene TRBJ2-7, with 12 bases fitting TRBD1. V lost 6 bases and J lost 7; bases outside the gene matches: 10. Per germline, CDR1 MNHEY and CDR2 SVGAGI. This CDR3 has 15 residues. CDR3 sequence (DNA): TGTGCCAGCAGCCTCCTCCGGGACAGGGGGCGGGAGCAGTACTTC. This gives the protein CASSLLRDRGREQYF.

The rearrangement joins TRBV9 to TRBJ2-4, with a weak D call TRBD1 (6 bases). Germline V gene sequence: CDR1 SGDLS, CDR2 YYNGEE. CDR3 length: 14 amino acids. Trimming removed 0 bases at V and 6 bases at J, with 10 bases between. CDR3 protein: CASSVGTGLNIQYF. The CDR3, as DNA: TGTGCCAGCAGCGTAGGAACAGGGTTAAACATTCAGTACTTC. The entire variable domain, with the rest obtained from reference TRBV9 and TRBJ2-4, is as follows: DSGVTQTPKHLITATGQRVTLRCSPRSGDLSVYWYQQSLDQGLQFLIQYYNGEERAKGNILERFSAQQFPDLHSELNLSSLELGDSALYFCASSVGTGLNIQYFGAGTRLSVL.

The chain employs TRBV23-1 and TRBJ2-7; TRBD1 matches at 8 bases. TRBV23-1 is filed as an ORF, its function uncertain. CDR3 length equals 19 residues. V lost 4 bases, J lost 7 bases, and 24 bases stayed unmatched. The CDR3 sequence: CASSPQSYRDRRFLREQYF. The CDR3 bases are TGCGCCAGCAGTCCCCAGTCATATCGGGACAGGCGTTTTCTACGGGAGCAGTACTTC.

The chain uses TRBV5-1 and TRBJ1-2; D is uncertain. The V end lost 10 bases, the J end lost 6 bases, and 10 bases lay between the germline ends. This CDR3 has 10 residues. The germline gives CDR1 SGHRS, CDR2 YFSETQ. CDR3 DNA: TGCGCCCGATTGGACCATGGCTACACCTTC. Translation: CARLDHGYTF. Variable domain in full (rest from reference TRBV5-1 and TRBJ1-2): KAGVTQTPRYLIKTRGQQVTLSCSPISGHRSVSWYQQTPGQGLQFLFEYFSETQRNKGNFPGRFSGRQFSNSRSEMNVSTLELGDSALYLCARLDHGYTFGSGTRLTVV.

This CDR3 is CASSLAGTGGRTEAFF. In DNA form, the CDR3 reads TGCGCCAGCAGCTTGGCTGGGACAGGGGGGCGGACTGAAGCTTTCTTT. The V gene is TRBV5-1, the J gene TRBJ1-1; 11 bases agree with TRBD1. The CDR3 runs 16 residues. V was clipped by 0 bases and J by 5 bases; unmatched bases: 6. Germline assignment: CDR1 SGHRS and CDR2 YFSETQ. Full variable domain (remainder filled in from reference TRBV5-1 and TRBJ1-1): KAGVTQTPRYLIKTRGQQVTLSCSPISGHRSVSWYQQTPGQGLQFLFEYFSETQRNKGNFPGRFSGRQFSNSRSEMNVSTLELGDSALYLCASSLAGTGGRTEAFFGQGTRLTVV.

CDR3 bases: TGTGCCAGCAGTCACCTGCCCCGGGACAGGGTGTATGGCTACACCTTC. Its protein is CASSHLPRDRVYGYTF. The chain carries TRBV27 and TRBJ1-2; 9 positions agree with TRBD1. The germline gives CDR1 MNHEY, CDR2 SMNVEV (reference sequence). J was trimmed by 5 bases and V by 5 bases; bases with no gene match: 12. CDR3 length equals 16 residues.

The V gene is TRBV27, the J gene TRBJ1-5, with D tentatively TRBD1 (6 bases). Germline V gene lookup returns CDR1 MNHEY and CDR2 SMNVEV (reference sequence). The CDR3 loop spans 19 amino acids. V lost 5 bases to trimming and J lost 0 bases, with 23 bases between them. The CDR3 bases are TGTGCCAGCAGTCAAAAGGCCGGACAAGGGGGGTATAGCAATCAGCCCCAGCATTTT. The encoded protein is CASSQKAGQGGYSNQPQHF.

CDR3 DNA sequence: TGTGCCAGCAGCCCAGAGGGCGCCTACGAGCAGTACTTC. Translation gives CASSPEGAYEQYF. The chain uses TRBV4-2 and TRBJ2-7; weak D call: TRBD2 (5 bases). Germline-derived CDR1 and CDR2 are LGHNA and YNFKEQ. The CDR3 is 13 residues long. V shed 4 bases and J shed 2 bases, with 9 bases lying between them.

This chain links TRBV15 with TRBJ2-1; TRBD2 matches at 10 bases. Germline loops: CDR1 LNHNV, CDR2 YYDKDF (reference sequence). V was clipped by 0 bases and J by 0 bases; unmatched bases: 11. There are 20 residues in the CDR3. Here the CDR3 reads CATSRDRLAGEGSSYNEQFF. The CDR3 nucleotides are TGTGCCACCAGCAGAGATCGGCTAGCGGGAGAGGGGAGCTCCTACAATGAGCAGTTCTTC. The whole variable domain, remainder taken from reference TRBV15 and TRBJ2-1, is DAMVIQNPRYQVTQFGKPVTLSCSQTLNHNVMYWYQQKSSQAPKLLFHYYDKDFNNEADTPDNFQSRRPNTSFCFLDIRSPGLGDTAMYLCATSRDRLAGEGSSYNEQFFGPGTRLTVL.

The V and J genes are TRBV5-1 and TRBJ2-6; D is unclear. This CDR3 is 14 amino acids long. Germline loops: CDR1 SGHRS, CDR2 YFSETQ. Trimming left V 0 bases short and J 0 bases short, with 1 base between. CDR3 loop: CASSLGSGANVLTF. CDR3 bases: TGCGCCAGCAGCTTGGGCTCTGGGGCCAACGTCCTGACTTTC.

This rearrangement joins TRBV30 to TRBJ2-5; D might be TRBD1 (5 bases). Germline values: CDR1 GTSNPN, CDR2 SVGIG (reference sequence). With 5 bases removed from V and 2 bases from J, the gap between germline ends came to 12 bases. The CDR3 has 13 amino acids. DNA of the CDR3: TGTGCCTGGGCAGGGAAAACACAAGAGACCCAGTACTTC. Residues: CAWAGKTQETQYF.

The chain has TRBV5-1 and TRBJ2-1, with 11 nucleotides matching TRBD2. The CDR3 runs to 17 residues. The germline CDR1 and CDR2 sequences are SGHRS and YFSETQ. After removal of 0 bases from V and 6 bases from J, the junction contained 8 bases not matched to a gene. The CDR3 region has the DNA TGCGCCAGCAGCTTGGAAATGGGACTAGCGGTAGCCAATGAGCAGTTCTTC. Amino acids: CASSLEMGLAVANEQFF.

This clone was seen just once. V usage is TRBV6-6 and J usage is TRBJ1-5; D is unresolved. Germline-derived CDR1 and CDR2 are MNHNY and SVGAGI (reference sequence). V was shortened by 6 bases and J by 15 bases, with 15 bases between the two germline ends. This CDR3 comprises 11 residues. The CDR3 spells CASRSTELWHF. The CDR3 DNA follows: TGTGCCAGCAGGTCTACCGAGCTCTGGCATTTT.

The chain has TRBV6-1 and TRBJ1-2, with no clear D. Germline V gives CDR1 MNHNS, CDR2 SASEGT. Trimming took off 0 bases at V and 5 bases at J, with 10 bases between the two ends. This CDR3 is built from 14 residues. The CDR3 is CASSEARRVYGYTF. The CDR3 DNA follows: TGTGCCAGCAGTGAAGCGCGGAGAGTTTATGGCTACACCTTC.

This chain connects TRBV2 to TRBJ1-5; D unresolved. The V end was cut by 5 bases, the J end by 6 bases, with 8 bases between. Germline-derived CDR1 and CDR2 are SNHLY and FYNNEI. The CDR3 is 12 amino acids. CDR3 in DNA: TGTGCCAGCAGTACGGACCGTCAGCCCCAGCATTTT. Residues: CASSTDRQPQHF.

V usage is TRBV5-4 and J usage is TRBJ2-3; a weak D match, TRBD1 (5 bases). V was trimmed by 2 bases and J by 7 bases, leaving 11 bases between them. The CDR3 consists of 13 residues. Germline CDR1 is SGHNT and CDR2 is YYREEE (reference sequence). This CDR3 is CASSFLTDYTQYF. CDR3 coding DNA: TGTGCCAGCAGCTTCCTGACAGATTATACGCAGTATTTT. Full variable domain (rest looked up from reference TRBV5-4 and TRBJ2-3): ETGVTQSPTHLIKTRGQQVTLRCSSQSGHNTVSWYQQALGQGPQFIFQYYREEENGRGNFPPRFSGLQFPNYSSELNVNALELDDSALYLCASSFLTDYTQYFGPGTRLTVL.

The chain employs TRBV18 and TRBJ2-1; 8 bases map to TRBD1. J was trimmed by 8 bases and V by 3 bases; bases with no gene match: 0. CDR1 and CDR2 from the germline V gene are KGHSH and LQKENI. The CDR3 has 12 amino acids. CDR3 coding DNA: TGTGCCAGCTCACCGACAGGGGATGAGCAGTTCTTC. This sequence encodes CASSPTGDEQFF. The full variable domain, with the rest looked up from reference TRBV18 and TRBJ2-1, is NAGVMQNPRHLVRRRGQEARLRCSPMKGHSHVYWYRQLPEEGLKFMVYLQKENIIDESGMPKERFSAEFPKEGPSILRIQQVVRGDSAAYFCASSPTGDEQFFGPGTRLTVL.

This clone was observed once. The genes are TRBV10-3 and TRBJ2-7; no definite D call. In germline, CDR1 is ENHRY, CDR2 SYGVKD. Trimming removed 3 bases at V and 7 bases at J, with 10 bases between. The CDR3 length is 12 residues. As DNA, the CDR3 is TGTGCCATCAGTGATGAAGGGCAGGAGCAGTACTTC. Residues: CAISDEGQEQYF.

CDR3 region: CASSVEAGVVDTQYF. CDR3 in DNA: TGTGCCAGCAGCGTAGAGGCGGGAGTGGTAGATACGCAGTATTTT. V and J are TRBV9 and TRBJ2-3, with 7 bases aligning to TRBD2. The junction had 6 bases not matched to a gene; V was cut back by 0 bases and J by 5 bases. The germline V gene has CDR1 SGDLS and CDR2 YYNGEE. The CDR3 spans 15 residues.